These 21 T cell receptor beta chains came from one sample sequenced in a study of T cells after yellow fever vaccination. TCRdb used MiXCR to reprocess the 5' RACE reads, holding one entry per CDR3 protein. Of over 200,000 distinct CDR3 sequences in the sample, roughly 6.3% were seen once. Here the sequenced sample was CD4+ T cells sorted from PBMCs, taken on the day of the yellow fever booster vaccination. These receptors were collected from a man younger than 45 who received the YFV17D yellow fever vaccine.

CDR3 sequence reads: CAAAAGVPDTQYF. CDR3 sequence (DNA): TGTGCCGCAGCGGCGGGAGTGCCAGATACGCAGTATTTT. The V gene is TRBV10-3, the J gene TRBJ2-3, with 7 bases aligning to TRBD2. The ends lost 11 bases at V and 4 bases at J; junction bases unmatched: 9. CDR3 length: 13 residues. The germline V gene has CDR1 ENHRY and CDR2 SYGVKD.

This clonotype was found many times. V is TRBV6-6 and J is TRBJ1-4; TRBD1 matches 8 bases. The CDR3 length is 13 residues. With V trimmed by 8 bases and J by 7 bases, 6 bases remained unmatched. Germline CDR1 and CDR2: MNHNY and SVGAGI (reference sequence). This chain's CDR3 is CASDRGEGEKLFF. Here the CDR3 DNA reads TGTGCCAGCGACAGGGGAGAAGGTGAAAAACTGTTTTTT.

The gene calls are TRBV24-1 and TRBJ1-2, with 7 bases that match TRBD1. Germline values: CDR1 KGHDR, CDR2 SFDVKD. J gave up 8 bases and V 6 bases, and 11 bases lay outside the gene matches. The length of the CDR3 is 14 residues. The CDR3 protein is CATSPGQVSVGYTF. For the CDR3, the DNA is TGTGCCACCAGTCCCGGACAGGTGTCGGTCGGCTACACCTTC.

This clonotype was counted ten times or more. The genes are TRBV7-9 and TRBJ2-7; no clear D. CDR3 length equals 15 residues. The V end lost 3 bases, the J end lost 3 bases, and 15 bases lay between the germline ends. Germline V gene sequence: CDR1 SEHNR, CDR2 FQNEAQ (reference sequence). The CDR3 region is CASSLGDPRYYEQYF. CDR3 in DNA: TGTGCCAGCAGCTTGGGCGACCCTAGGTACTACGAGCAGTACTTC.

This clonotype has more than one count but fewer than ten. The J gene is TRBJ2-5, the V gene TRBV28; D is unresolved. CDR1 MDHEN and CDR2 SYDVKM come from the germline V gene. This CDR3 is 14 amino acids long. V lost 2 bases to trimming and J lost 2 bases, with 9 bases between them. The CDR3 sequence: CASSLIRRQETQYF. In DNA form, the CDR3 reads TGTGCCAGCAGTTTAATTCGGAGACAAGAGACCCAGTACTTC.

With respect to this clonotype: At one end, the junction sequence differs from germline, possibly due to a read error. The CDR3 region is CASSVGGGLTSDTQNF. CDR3 bases: TGTGCCAGCAGCGTAGGTGGCGGGCTTACTTCAGATACGCAGAATTTT. This chain connects TRBV9 to TRBJ2-3, with D possibly matching TRBD2 (5 bases). CDR3 length equals 16 residues. Germline V gene data show CDR1 as SGDLS and CDR2 as YYNGEE.

This chain uses TRBV7-2 with TRBJ1-1; 7 nucleotides align to TRBD1. The length of the CDR3 is 16 residues. With V trimmed by 5 bases and J by 1 base, 10 bases remained unmatched. In germline, CDR1 is SGHTA, CDR2 FQGNSA. The CDR3 DNA reads TGTGCCAGCAGCCCAGGGGGAGGCTTACGGAACACTGAAGCTTTCTTT. This encodes CASSPGGGLRNTEAFF.

This clonotype showed up just a few times. This chain connects TRBV20-1 to TRBJ2-7; unclear D gene. Germline CDR1 is DFQATT and CDR2 is SNEGSKA (reference sequence). Trimming left V 0 bases short and J 3 bases short, with 15 bases between. The CDR3 sequence is 15 residues long. The CDR3 region is CSARDALLGVYEQYF. The DNA of the CDR3 is TGCAGTGCTAGAGATGCACTCTTAGGTGTCTACGAGCAGTACTTC.

This clonotype appeared a few times. The rearrangement joins TRBV28 to TRBJ1-5; D is perhaps TRBD1 (5 bases). V was shortened by 5 bases and J by 2 bases, with 13 bases between the two germline ends. The CDR3 consists of 15 residues. Germline values: CDR1 MDHEN, CDR2 SYDVKM. The CDR3 protein is CASSPAGGGNQPQHF. The DNA of the CDR3 is TGTGCCAGCAGTCCTGCCGGGGGTGGCAATCAGCCCCAGCATTTT.

Many counts were recorded for this clonotype. The genes are TRBV20-1 and TRBJ1-4; TRBD1 aligns across 10 bases. Germline V gene sequence: CDR1 DFQATT, CDR2 SNEGSKA (reference sequence). The CDR3 has 15 residues. V lost 0 bases to trimming and J lost 5 bases; unmatched junction nucleotides: 3. The CDR3 DNA sequence: TGCAGTGCTAGAGACTGGACAGGGGGAAATGAAAAACTGTTTTTT. Residues: CSARDWTGGNEKLFF.

J is TRBJ2-3 and V is TRBV5-4, with 8 bases fitting TRBD2. The length of the CDR3 is 14 residues. The junction had 6 bases not matched to a gene; V was cut back by 5 bases and J by 4 bases. Germline V gene sequence: CDR1 SGHNT, CDR2 YYREEE (reference sequence). The CDR3 bases are TGTGCCAGCAGTGGGGTAGCGGGACCAGATACGCAGTATTTT. Its translation is CASSGVAGPDTQYF. Together with reference TRBV5-4 and TRBJ2-3, the CDR3 gives the full variable domain: ETGVTQSPTHLIKTRGQQVTLRCSSQSGHNTVSWYQQALGQGPQFIFQYYREEENGRGNFPPRFSGLQFPNYSSELNVNALELDDSALYLCASSGVAGPDTQYFGPGTRLTVL.

This clonotype was seen many times. The chain recombines TRBV7-2 with TRBJ2-1; D unclear. Germline V CDR1 and CDR2: SGHTA, FQGNSA. V was trimmed by 4 bases and J by 5 bases, leaving 12 bases between them. CDR3 size: 14 residues. The CDR3 protein is CASSSHRVHNEQFF. The CDR3 DNA reads as TGTGCCAGCAGCTCCCACCGGGTCCACAATGAGCAGTTCTTC.

This clonotype came up a few times. The chain joins TRBV12-3 or TRBV12-4 to TRBJ1-5; 7 positions match TRBD1. V lost 6 bases and J lost 6; bases outside the gene matches: 5. The CDR3 has 13 residues. Here the CDR3 reads CASSLGGSQPQHF. The DNA of the CDR3 is TGTGCCAGCAGCCTAGGGGGCTCTCAGCCCCAGCATTTT.

This clonotype was found a few times. The chain carries TRBV7-2 and TRBJ2-2, with D possibly being TRBD1 or TRBD2 (5 bases each). CDR1 SGHTA and CDR2 FQGNSA come from the germline V gene. This CDR3 comprises 16 residues. V was clipped by 4 bases and J by 4 bases, with 16 bases between them. CDR3 in DNA: TGTGCCAGCAGCTCCCCGCCGGGGCGGGTCACCGGGGAGCTGTTTTTT. Residues: CASSSPPGRVTGELFF.

In this sample, this clonotype turned up a few times. This chain uses TRBV15 with TRBJ2-5, with 10 bases matching TRBD2. This CDR3 spans 15 amino acids. CDR1 is LNHNV, CDR2 YYDKDF, per germline (reference sequence). J was trimmed by 7 bases and V by 3 bases; bases with no gene match: 8. CDR3 region: CATSRASGRAATQYF. CDR3 DNA sequence: TGTGCCACCAGCAGGGCGAGCGGGAGGGCCGCGACCCAGTACTTC.

The chain has TRBV20-1 and TRBJ2-1, with no clear D. Trimming removed 5 bases at V and 0 bases at J, with 14 bases between. CDR3 length equals 15 residues. The germline V gene encodes CDR1 DFQATT and CDR2 SNEGSKA (reference sequence). The CDR3 loop is CSAPQKLFSYNEQFF. The CDR3 bases are TGCAGTGCTCCTCAGAAGTTATTCTCCTACAATGAGCAGTTCTTC.

The chain joins TRBV4-3 to TRBJ2-5; D is unclear. In germline, CDR1 is LGHNA, CDR2 YSLEER. The CDR3 runs to 14 residues. V lost 1 base, J lost 2 bases, and 8 bases lay in between. CDR3 amino acids: CASSQGTAQETQYF. The CDR3 nucleotides read TGCGCCAGCAGCCAAGGGACCGCTCAAGAGACCCAGTACTTC.

This clonotype was found a few times. V and J are TRBV3-1 and TRBJ1-4; D may be TRBD1 (5 bases). The germline V and J ends were trimmed by 0 bases and 7 bases, with 18 bases remaining between them. Germline V gene sequence: CDR1 LGHDT, CDR2 YNNKEL (reference sequence). The CDR3 is made up of 17 amino acids. The CDR3 region has the DNA TGTGCCAGCAGCCAAGATGAGGTAGGGCAGGGCAGTGAAAAACTGTTTTTT. It is translated as CASSQDEVGQGSEKLFF. The variable domain in full, with the rest retrieved from reference TRBV3-1 and TRBJ1-4, is DTAVSQTPKYLVTQMGNDKSIKCEQNLGHDTMYWYKQDSKKFLKIMFSYNNKELIINETVPNRFSPKSPDKAHLNLHINSLELGDSAVYFCASSQDEVGQGSEKLFFGSGTQLSVL.

This clonotype was seen repeatedly, ten times or more. J is TRBJ2-4 and V is TRBV20-1; perhaps TRBD1 as D (5 bases). Germline-derived CDR1 and CDR2 are DFQATT and SNEGSKA (reference sequence). V was shortened by 6 bases and J by 0 bases, with 15 bases between the two germline ends. CDR3 length: 15 amino acids. The CDR3 reads CSAPTLQVAKNIQYF. In nucleotides, the CDR3 is TGCAGTGCCCCAACCCTACAGGTAGCCAAAAACATTCAGTACTTC.

This clonotype was seen a few times. CDR3 in amino acids: CASSSWNRGWNEQFF. The CDR3 DNA is TGTGCCAGCAGTTCGTGGAACCGCGGATGGAATGAGCAGTTCTTC. This sequence joins TRBV5-6 and TRBJ2-1, with D uncertain. V lost 5 bases, J lost 7 bases, and 19 bases lay in between. Germline assignment: CDR1 SGHDT and CDR2 YYEEEE. The CDR3 runs 15 residues.

This clonotype was seen many times. This sequence joins TRBV7-2 and TRBJ2-1; D not resolved. Trimming left V 2 bases short and J 9 bases short, with 11 bases between. Germline CDR1 SGHTA, CDR2 FQGNSA. This CDR3 spans 13 amino acids. The CDR3 spells CASSLSPPGEQFF. The CDR3 DNA sequence: TGTGCCAGCAGCTTAAGCCCCCCGGGTGAGCAGTTCTTC.